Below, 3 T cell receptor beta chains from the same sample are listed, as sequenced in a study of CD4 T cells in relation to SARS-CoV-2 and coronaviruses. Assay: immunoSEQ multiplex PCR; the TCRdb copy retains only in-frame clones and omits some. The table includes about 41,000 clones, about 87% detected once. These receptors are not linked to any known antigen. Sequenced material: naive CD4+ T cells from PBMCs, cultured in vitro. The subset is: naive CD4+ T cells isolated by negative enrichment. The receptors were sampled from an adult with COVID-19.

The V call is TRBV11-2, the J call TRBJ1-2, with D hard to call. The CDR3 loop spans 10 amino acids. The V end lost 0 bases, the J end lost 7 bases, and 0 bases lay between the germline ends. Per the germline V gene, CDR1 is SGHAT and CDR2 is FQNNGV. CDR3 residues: CASSLDGYTF. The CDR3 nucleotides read TGTGCCAGCAGCTTAGATGGCTACACCTTC.

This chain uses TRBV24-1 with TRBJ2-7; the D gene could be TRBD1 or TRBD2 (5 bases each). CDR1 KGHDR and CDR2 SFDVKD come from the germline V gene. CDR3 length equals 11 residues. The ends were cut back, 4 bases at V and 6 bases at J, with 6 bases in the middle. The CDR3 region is CATSDGAEQYF. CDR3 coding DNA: TGTGCCACCAGTGACGGGGCCGAGCAGTACTTC.

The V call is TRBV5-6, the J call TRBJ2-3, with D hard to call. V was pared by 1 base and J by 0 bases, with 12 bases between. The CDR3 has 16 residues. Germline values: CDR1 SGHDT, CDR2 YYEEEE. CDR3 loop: CASSLSRRLSTDTQYF. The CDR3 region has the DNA TGTGCCAGCAGCTTGTCACGCCGCCTGAGCACAGATACGCAGTATTTT.